This T cell receptor (beta chain) was obtained from a study of long-term antiretroviral therapy in people with HIV. Study-level points and caveats: Those clones which expanded before ART made up the dominant part of the repertoire at all time points.

Trimming removed 5 bases from V and 0 bases from J, with 14 bases in between. CDR3 length: 16 amino acids. The germline V gene encodes CDR1 LNHDA and CDR2 SQIVND (reference sequence). At the survey level, the v3.0 immunoSEQ assay was run. The method was immunoSEQ multiplex PCR; TCRdb's version includes in-frame clones alone and lacks a portion of them. The repertoire includes 40,000 to 50,000 clones, about 95% of them detected once, and 2.2% sits in the top ten. As regards this clone: The antigen remains unidentified.

The sequence was obtained from a man aged 25 to 40 with HIV. This specimen consisted of unsorted PBMCs, obtained 9.2 years after starting antiretroviral therapy. This chain links TRBV19 with TRBJ1-5; D possibly corresponds to TRBD1 (5 bases). As DNA, the CDR3 is TGTGCCAGTAGTGCCGGGACCGTCTATAGCAATCAGCCCCAGCATTTT. Translated: CASSAGTVYSNQPQHF.